Below, 15 T cell receptor beta chains from the same sample are listed, as sequenced in a study of cytomegalovirus exposure and HLA in healthy donors. PCR involved 60 Vbeta and 13 Jbeta primers. The table came from immunoSEQ multiplex PCR; TCRdb's copy has only in-frame clones and leaves some out. The sample has roughly 55,000 clones. The sequencing sample was made of PBMCs. Source of these receptors: a woman between 50 and 59 years old in good health and CMV-seropositive.

The chain joins TRBV7-9 to TRBJ1-2; 9 positions agree with TRBD1. V trimming: 1 base; J trimming: 8 bases; junction bases outside the gene matches: 5. There are 14 residues in the CDR3. Germline V CDR1 and CDR2: SEHNR, FQNEAQ (reference sequence). In DNA, the CDR3 is TGTGCCAGCAGCTTAGTATGGACAGGGGAAGGCTACACCTTC. It yields the protein CASSLVWTGEGYTF. The full variable domain, in which reference TRBV7-9 and TRBJ1-2 provide the parts outside the CDR3, is DTGVSQNPRHKITKRGQNVTFRCDPISEHNRLYWYRQTLGQGPEFLTYFQNEAQLEKSRLLSDRFSAERPKGSFSTLEIQRTEQGDSAMYLCASSLVWTGEGYTFGSGTRLTVV.

The rearrangement uses TRBV29-1 and TRBJ2-7; 8 bases align to TRBD1. J was trimmed by 2 bases and V by 4 bases; bases with no gene match: 10. This CDR3 is 15 amino acids long. Germline V gene sequence: CDR1 SQVTM, CDR2 ANQGSEA. CDR3 DNA: TGCAGCGTTGCCGGACAGGGTAAAATCCCCTACGAGCAGTACTTC. Its protein product is CSVAGQGKIPYEQYF.

The chain uses TRBV13 and TRBJ1-2, with D hard to call. The CDR3 has 13 amino acids. The germline V and J ends were trimmed by 10 bases and 4 bases, with 16 bases remaining between them. Germline V gene sequence: CDR1 PRHDT, CDR2 FYEKMQ (reference sequence). The chain's CDR3 is CATRAPRSYGYTF. The CDR3 nucleotides read TGTGCCACGCGGGCCCCAAGGAGCTATGGCTACACCTTC.

V usage is TRBV5-1 and J usage is TRBJ2-7, with TRBD1 matching over 8 bases. Germline V lookup: CDR1 SGHRS, CDR2 YFSETQ. V shed 0 bases and J 3 bases; nucleotides not matched to a gene: 8. This CDR3 comprises 16 residues. CDR3 nucleotides: TGCGCCAGCAGCTTGGCCCCAACAGGGGGTAACTACGAGCAGTACTTC. This encodes CASSLAPTGGNYEQYF. Based on the CDR3 plus reference TRBV5-1 and TRBJ2-7, the full variable domain is KAGVTQTPRYLIKTRGQQVTLSCSPISGHRSVSWYQQTPGQGLQFLFEYFSETQRNKGNFPGRFSGRQFSNSRSEMNVSTLELGDSALYLCASSLAPTGGNYEQYFGPGTRLTVT.

V gene TRBV2 combines with J gene TRBJ1-5, with a weak D call TRBD1 (6 bases). Germline V gene sequence: CDR1 SNHLY, CDR2 FYNNEI. V lost 6 bases, J lost 0 bases, and 12 bases lay in between. CDR3 size: 15 residues. In DNA, the CDR3 is TGTGCCAGCAGAGGGGGAGAATATAGCAATCAGCCCCAGCATTTT. Its protein product is CASRGGEYSNQPQHF. The full variable domain, in which reference TRBV2 and TRBJ1-5 provide the parts outside the CDR3, is EPEVTQTPSHQVTQMGQEVILRCVPISNHLYFYWYRQILGQKVEFLVSFYNNEISEKSEIFDDQFSVERPDGSNFTLKIRSTKLEDSAMYFCASRGGEYSNQPQHFGDGTRLSIL.

The chain couples TRBV4-3 to TRBJ2-1; 7 positions agree with TRBD1. From germline, CDR1 is LGHNA and CDR2 YSLEER. The V gene end was trimmed by 3 bases and the J gene end by 2 bases; junction bases not matched to a gene: 10. The CDR3 has 17 residues. DNA of the CDR3: TGCGCCAGCAGCCAGGCCCGGGGACAGTTCACCTACAATGAGCAGTTCTTC. This sequence encodes CASSQARGQFTYNEQFF.

The V and J genes are TRBV5-1 and TRBJ2-5, with 7 bases identical to TRBD1. The J call may be wrong; the DNA end is better matched by TRBJ2-7. Germline values: CDR1 SGHRS, CDR2 YFSETQ. This CDR3 has 15 amino acids. In DNA, the CDR3 is TGCGCCAGCAGCTTGGCGACAGGGCCTACCTACGAGCAGTACTTC. As protein: CASSLATGPTYEQYF.

This rearrangement joins TRBV11-2 to TRBJ1-5; no clear D. This CDR3 comprises 14 residues. With 4 bases removed from V and 6 bases from J, the gap between germline ends came to 13 bases. Germline CDR1 is SGHAT and CDR2 is FQNNGV. The chain's CDR3 is CASSSYEVGQPQHF. CDR3 DNA: TGTGCCAGCAGCTCGTATGAAGTCGGTCAGCCCCAGCATTTT.

The V gene is TRBV5-5, the J gene TRBJ2-7, with 8 positions matching TRBD1. This CDR3 spans 13 amino acids. Germline assignment: CDR1 SGHKS and CDR2 YYEKEE (reference sequence). After removal of 4 bases from V and 4 bases from J, the junction contained 4 bases not matched to a gene. The CDR3 DNA sequence: TGTGCCAGCAGCAACCAGGGGGCGTACGAGCAGTACTTC. Protein: CASSNQGAYEQYF.

V and J are TRBV5-4 and TRBJ2-2; D is perhaps TRBD1 (5 bases). CDR3 size: 14 residues. V shed 4 bases and J shed 4 bases, with 11 bases lying between them. Germline assignment: CDR1 SGHNT and CDR2 YYREEE (reference sequence). The CDR3, as DNA: TGTGCCAGCAGCAGTGACAGACCCACCGGGGAGCTGTTTTTT. This gives the protein CASSSDRPTGELFF.

The CDR3 DNA reads TGTGCCAGCAGCCCATCAGGGCGGGAGAACACCGGGGAGCTGTTTTTT. Translated: CASSPSGRENTGELFF. This chain links TRBV7-6 with TRBJ2-2, with a possible D match to TRBD2 (6 bases). V lost 5 bases, J lost 1 base, and 14 bases lay in between. The CDR3 sequence is 16 residues long. CDR1 and CDR2 (germline): SGHVS, FNYEAQ.

The gene calls are TRBV5-1 and TRBJ2-2, with 7 bases lining up with TRBD2. Germline loops: CDR1 SGHRS, CDR2 YFSETQ. With 4 bases clipped from V and 8 bases from J, the junction kept 11 bases outside the gene matches. The CDR3 is 15 amino acids. The CDR3 reads CASSPGGGPSGELFF. In DNA form, the CDR3 reads TGCGCCAGCAGCCCCGGGGGAGGGCCGAGTGGGGAGCTGTTTTTT. Combining the CDR3 with reference TRBV5-1 and TRBJ2-2 gives the whole variable domain KAGVTQTPRYLIKTRGQQVTLSCSPISGHRSVSWYQQTPGQGLQFLFEYFSETQRNKGNFPGRFSGRQFSNSRSEMNVSTLELGDSALYLCASSPGGGPSGELFFGEGSRLTVL.

The chain recombines TRBV14 with TRBJ1-6; perhaps TRBD1 as D (6 bases). The CDR3 is 16 residues long. V was pared by 0 bases and J by 10 bases, with 16 bases between. CDR1 SGHDN and CDR2 FVKESK come from the germline V gene. Here the CDR3 reads CASSQDRGQGNSPLHF. The CDR3 DNA follows: TGTGCCAGCAGCCAAGACCGGGGACAAGGGAACTCACCCCTCCACTTT.

The DNA for the CDR3 is TGTGCCACCAGCAGACGGGTCTTAACTTCCTCTGGGGCCAACGTCCTGACTTTC. It codes for CATSRRVLTSSGANVLTF. The V and J genes are TRBV15 and TRBJ2-6; no clear D. V shed 2 bases and J shed 0 bases, with 14 bases lying between them. This CDR3 is 18 amino acids long. Germline V gene lookup returns CDR1 LNHNV and CDR2 YYDKDF (reference sequence).

The chain has TRBV5-1 and TRBJ2-7, with TRBD1 matching over 10 bases. This CDR3 comprises 18 residues. Germline trimming cut 1 base from V and 6 bases from J; bases unmatched to any gene: 16. Germline V gene sequence: CDR1 SGHRS, CDR2 YFSETQ. The CDR3 is CASSLWSSPGQGMFEQYF. CDR3 DNA sequence: TGCGCCAGCAGCTTGTGGTCTAGCCCGGGACAGGGGATGTTCGAGCAGTACTTC.